This T cell receptor (beta chain) was documented in a study of vaccination and CD4 T cells after COVID-19. Turning to this clonotype: The antigen is not known.

Germline V CDR1 and CDR2: SNHLY, FYNNEI. The CDR3 extends over 15 amino acids. J lost 10 bases, V lost 7 bases, and 16 bases had no gene match. Cultured CD4+ T cell DNA was sequenced using the Oncomine TCR Beta short-read assay. TCRdb reanalysed the PCR reads using MiXCR and keeps one entry per CDR3 protein. The sample holds approximately 9,000 distinct CDR3 sequences, approximately 51% seen once. Treatment defined: roughly 11-day PBMC culture with coronavirus spike peptide pools or control peptides (ViraFEST assay). The chain uses TRBV2 and TRBJ2-5; 9 positions match TRBD1. Sequencing was done on a sample of CD4+ T cells from blood, cultured in vitro. This clonotype originated in a human donor who had recovered from COVID-19. CDR3 amino acids: CASTRPGQGNGDQYF. As DNA, the CDR3 is TGTGCCAGCACTCGTCCGGGACAGGGAAACGGGGACCAGTACTTC.